Below are 17 T cell receptor beta chains sequenced from a single sample in a study of regulatory T cells in long-lasting Graves disease. Both iRepertoire HTBI primers and Arm-PCR of CDR3 regions were used to build the TCR beta libraries. Using its own MiXCR run on the multiplex PCR reads, TCRdb lists one record per CDR3 protein. The sample holds 500,000 to 700,000 distinct CDR3 sequences, 15% to 20% seen once. Specified time point: newly diagnosed GD, antithyroid drugs for less than 3 months. There was RNA extracted from PBMCs, and the TCR library was made from it. The sample was also linked to a second study, of T cells in Graves' hyperthyroidism and ophthalmopathy.

The specimen was peripheral blood mononuclear cells (PBMCs), collected at new diagnosis, from a patient treated with antithyroid drugs. These receptors all come from a young woman with Graves disease.

About this clonotype: One junction end does not reproduce the germline sequence, and a read error may be involved. The chain combines TRBV5-1 with TRBJ2-1, with D possibly called TRBD1 or TRBD2 (6 bases each). The CDR3 is 13 residues long. Germline loops: CDR1 SGHRS, CDR2 YFSETQ. The CDR3 protein is CASEGRDNNEQFF. CDR3 DNA sequence: TGTGCCAGCGAGGGGCGGGACAACAATGAGCAGTTCTTC.

This clonotype occurred a few times. This rearrangement joins TRBV5-5 to TRBJ2-3; 7 bases map to TRBD1. The germline V gene has CDR1 SGHKS and CDR2 YYEKEE (reference sequence). Trimming cost V 4 bases and J 5 bases; bases outside gene matches: 10. The CDR3 is made up of 15 amino acids. CDR3 sequence: CASSHTGTDGDTQYF. CDR3 nucleotides: TGTGCCAGCAGCCACACCGGGACAGATGGAGATACGCAGTATTTT.

This clonotype occurred a few times. The CDR3 sequence is CASSPRERLLTPLHF. As DNA, the CDR3 is TGTGCCAGCTCACCCAGGGAACGATTGTTGACACCCCTCCACTTT. This chain uses TRBV18 with TRBJ1-6; tentatively, D is TRBD1 (5 bases). This CDR3 spans 15 amino acids. V lost 3 bases to trimming and J lost 11 bases, with 17 bases between them. Germline lookup yields CDR1 KGHSH and CDR2 LQKENI. The whole variable domain, filled in from reference TRBV18 and TRBJ1-6, reads NAGVMQNPRHLVRRRGQEARLRCSPMKGHSHVYWYRQLPEEGLKFMVYLQKENIIDESGMPKERFSAEFPKEGPSILRIQQVVRGDSAAYFCASSPRERLLTPLHFGNGTRLTVT.

This clonotype has more than one count but fewer than ten. The rearrangement joins TRBV5-1 to TRBJ2-1, with TRBD1 matching over 11 bases. J was trimmed by 8 bases and V by 4 bases; bases with no gene match: 11. CDR3 size: 16 residues. Germline assignment: CDR1 SGHRS and CDR2 YFSETQ. The CDR3 loop is CASSPPPGQGAYEQFF. CDR3 sequence (DNA): TGCGCCAGCAGCCCGCCCCCCGGACAGGGGGCGTATGAGCAGTTCTTC.

This clonotype was found many times. The chain combines TRBV29-1 with TRBJ2-3; TRBD2 might be the D (5 bases). The CDR3 covers 13 residues. V was cut by 7 bases and J by 10 bases, with 21 bases left in between. CDR1 SQVTM and CDR2 ANQGSEA come from the germline V gene. For the CDR3, the DNA is TGCAGCGCCCTGCCCCAGACTAAGGAGGCGCAGTATTTT. Amino acid sequence: CSALPQTKEAQYF.

This clonotype was observed many times. The genes are TRBV30 and TRBJ1-4; a weak D match, TRBD1 (5 bases). The germline gives CDR1 GTSNPN, CDR2 SVGIG (reference sequence). CDR3 size: 13 residues. Between the trimmed V and J ends, which lost 0 bases and 11 bases, there was a span of 13 bases. The CDR3 sequence: CAWSVGSRDKLFF. CDR3 in DNA: TGTGCCTGGAGTGTAGGTAGCAGGGATAAACTGTTTTTT.

V gene TRBV29-1 combines with J gene TRBJ2-3; D could derive from TRBD1 or TRBD2 (5 bases each). The CDR3 totals 13 residues. Germline V lookup: CDR1 SQVTM, CDR2 ANQGSEA. V lost 8 bases, J lost 3 bases, and 15 bases lay in between. DNA for the CDR3: TGCAGCTACCGGGACCGGGCAACAGATACGCAGTATTTT. Translation: CSYRDRATDTQYF.

This clonotype was seen a handful of times. The chain joins TRBV27 to TRBJ2-7; D call uncertain. The CDR3 spans 16 residues. Germline-derived CDR1 and CDR2 are MNHEY and SMNVEV (reference sequence). Trimming took 5 bases from V and 2 from J, leaving 19 bases between them. In DNA form, the CDR3 reads TGTGCCAGCAGTGCCCTTACGTTGGCGCGACCCTACGAGCAGTACTTC. This encodes CASSALTLARPYEQYF.

This clonotype was picked up many times. The chain couples TRBV7-2 to TRBJ2-7; no firm D call. Germline assignment: CDR1 SGHTA and CDR2 FQGNSA. CDR3 size: 13 residues. V shed 3 bases and J shed 3 bases, with 9 bases lying between them. The CDR3 nucleotides read TGTGCCAGCAGCTTCGGTACACTCTACGAGCAGTACTTC. Translating gives CASSFGTLYEQYF.

The genes are TRBV7-2 and TRBJ2-1; 11 nucleotides line up with TRBD2. From germline, CDR1 is SGHTA and CDR2 FQGNSA. CDR3 length: 17 amino acids. V dropped 5 bases and J dropped 4; count of bases not matched to a gene: 10. The CDR3 region has the DNA TGTGCCAGCAGCCCCGCCGGCCTAGCGGGGGGATACAATGAGCAGTTCTTC. Its translation: CASSPAGLAGGYNEQFF.

The rearrangement uses TRBV12-3 or TRBV12-4 and TRBJ2-1, with D perhaps TRBD1 (5 bases). CDR3 size: 14 residues. The V gene lost 6 bases and the J gene lost 7 bases, with 16 bases spanning the gap. CDR3 amino acids: CASSSSIRGNEQFF. DNA for the CDR3: TGTGCCAGCAGCTCCTCTATTAGGGGTAATGAGCAGTTCTTC.

This clonotype has only a few counts. The chain joins TRBV18 to TRBJ2-7, with TRBD1 as a possible D gene (6 bases). Germline loops: CDR1 KGHSH, CDR2 LQKENI. The CDR3 spans 15 residues. V shed 0 bases and J shed 3 bases, with 12 bases lying between them. The DNA for the CDR3 is TGTGCCAGCTCACCACCGGGGGCAAGTCTCTACGAGCAGTACTTC. Protein sequence: CASSPPGASLYEQYF.

Many counts were recorded for this clonotype. The chain joins TRBV28 to TRBJ2-5; D gene unclear. The length of the CDR3 is 12 residues. CDR1 MDHEN and CDR2 SYDVKM come from the germline V gene. Trimming stripped 5 bases from V and 5 bases from J, with 9 bases between. The CDR3 sequence: CASSLLGETQYF. In DNA, the CDR3 is TGTGCCAGCAGTCTTTTGGGGGAGACCCAGTACTTC.

This clonotype was seen a few times. V gene TRBV15 combines with J gene TRBJ2-7; TRBD1 matches 7 bases. J lost 2 bases, V lost 5 bases, and 6 bases had no gene match. This CDR3 has 14 amino acids. The germline V gene has CDR1 LNHNV and CDR2 YYDKDF (reference sequence). The CDR3 nucleotides read TGTGCCACCAGCTCCCGGGACAGAGCCTACGAGCAGTACTTC. It is translated as CATSSRDRAYEQYF.

This sequence joins TRBV14 and TRBJ1-6; a weak D match, TRBD1 (5 bases). V dropped 0 bases and J dropped 6 bases, with 12 bases sitting between them. There are 16 residues in the CDR3. Germline CDR1 reads SGHDN; CDR2 reads FVKESK. CDR3 residues: CASSQEQGAINSPLHF. The CDR3 DNA is TGTGCCAGCAGCCAAGAGCAGGGTGCGATTAATTCACCCCTCCACTTT.

This clonotype was seen many times. This chain links TRBV20-1 with TRBJ2-5; D possibly uses TRBD1 or TRBD2 (5 bases each). This CDR3 has 13 residues. The germline gives CDR1 DFQATT, CDR2 SNEGSKA (reference sequence). V lost 0 bases and J 8 bases, leaving 13 bases between the germline ends. Here the CDR3 DNA reads TGCAGTGCTAGAGATGGGGCGCGGGCAACCCAGTACTTC. Protein sequence: CSARDGARATQYF.

Ten or more counts support this clonotype. The CDR3: CAISEPDRDNYEQYF. As DNA, the CDR3 is TGTGCCATCAGTGAGCCTGACAGGGACAACTACGAGCAGTACTTC. V gene TRBV10-3 combines with J gene TRBJ2-7; 7 bases line up with TRBD1. The CDR3 contains 15 residues. Germline assignment: CDR1 ENHRY and CDR2 SYGVKD. V trimming: 2 bases; J trimming: 3 bases; junction bases outside the gene matches: 7.